This T cell receptor (beta chain) was recorded in a study of vaccination and CD4 T cells after COVID-19. Study information: Samples were taken after vaccination, a median of about 73 days after dose two, with a range of 14 to 241. Overlapping spike peptides of SARS-CoV-2, HCoV-NL63, HCoV-OC43 and HCoV-229E stimulated the cells.

Note on this clonotype: Antigen specificity is unknown.

Documented treatment: roughly 11-day PBMC culture with coronavirus spike peptide pools or control peptides (ViraFEST assay). The unexposed donor gave CD4+ T cells before the COVID-19 pandemic (2011-2018). Antigen-specific T cells were expanded with peptide pools by ViraFEST, and TCRs were then sequenced. Sequence data for DNA of cultured CD4+ T cells were generated by the Oncomine TCR Beta short-read assay. The template was genomic DNA from cultured CD4+ T cells. TCRdb analysed the PCR reads with MiXCR anew, one entry per CDR3 protein. The sample shows more than 7,500 distinct CDR3 sequences, 45% of them seen only once. This CDR3 is 18 amino acids long. Germline trimming cut 0 bases from V and 0 bases from J; bases unmatched to any gene: 6. Germline CDR1 SGHTA, CDR2 FQGNSA.

This clonotype was sampled from a human donor in good health. V gene TRBV7-2 combines with J gene TRBJ1-5; 9 bases line up with TRBD1. The specimen was CD4+ T cells from blood, cultured in vitro. The CDR3 DNA follows: TGTGCCAGCAGCTTAGCCGACAGGGGGTCATATAGCAATCAGCCCCAGCATTTT. Protein product: CASSLADRGSYSNQPQHF.